This entry describes one TCR beta chain. Antigen: not known. Libraries were prepared by immunoSEQ multiplex PCR; TCRdb keeps only in-frame clonotypes and omits some of them. The table lists about 42,000 clones, approximately 88% of them singletons, with 15% to 20% in the top ten. This entry belongs to a study of T cell responses to AZD1222 COVID-19 vaccine. The study, taken as a whole, reports: An increase in Spike-specific TCR breadth and depth was observed after two AZD1222 doses. Donors were mostly white British, more females; clonal diversity possibly underestimated. Vaccine-associated CD4 TCRs ranged over spike, dominating at 160-218 and 743-854.

This sample comprised peripheral blood, obtained 28 days after the second AZD1222 dose. The sequence derives from an adult who received the AZD1222 COVID-19 vaccine.

The CDR3 loop reads CASSQRPPRLAGGWGTDTQYF. DNA for the CDR3: TGTGCCAGCAGCCAACGCCCTCCTAGACTAGCGGGGGGGTGGGGCACAGATACGCAGTATTTT. The V call is TRBV3-1 (or the pseudogene TRBV3-2), the J call TRBJ2-3, with TRBD2 matching 14 bases. Trimming took 2 bases from V and 1 from J; bases not matched to a gene: 14. Germline lookup yields CDR1 LGHDT and CDR2 YNNKEL (reference sequence). CDR3 size: 21 residues.